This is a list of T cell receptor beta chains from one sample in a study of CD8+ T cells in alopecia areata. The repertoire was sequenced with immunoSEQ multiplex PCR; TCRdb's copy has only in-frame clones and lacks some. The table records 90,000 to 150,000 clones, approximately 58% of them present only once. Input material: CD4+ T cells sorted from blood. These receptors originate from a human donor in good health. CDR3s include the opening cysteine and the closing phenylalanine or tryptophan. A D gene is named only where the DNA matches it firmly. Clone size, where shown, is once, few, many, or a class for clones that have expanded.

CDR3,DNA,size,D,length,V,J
CASHMGSSYNEQFF,TGTGCCAGCCACATGGGGAGCTCCTACAATGAGCAGTTCTTC,NA,NA,14,TRBV19,TRBJ2-1
CASSSSLQGASNQPQHF,TGTGCCAGCAGCTCCTCTTTACAGGGGGCTAGCAATCAGCCCCAGCATTTT,NA,TRBD1,17,TRBV5-6,TRBJ1-5
CASSLLAGEQFF,TGTGCCAGCAGCCTTCTAGCCGGTGAGCAGTTCTTC,few,NA,12,TRBV7-2,TRBJ2-1
CSVLLQGAGAEAFF,TGCAGCGTTCTACTACAGGGGGCCGGGGCTGAAGCTTTCTTT,NA,TRBD1,14,TRBV29-1,TRBJ1-1
CASLSVEDLGGYTF,TGTGCATCCCTGTCCGTGGAGGATCTAGGAGGCTACACCTTC,NA,NA,14,TRBV25-1,TRBJ1-2
CASRGTFGSPLHF,TGTGCCAGCAGGGGGACTTTCGGTTCACCCCTCCACTTT,once,NA,13,TRBV6-5,TRBJ1-6
CASSFGTGGSTSTDTQYF,TGCGCCAGCAGCTTCGGGACTGGGGGTTCTACTAGCACAGATACGCAGTATTTT,NA,NA,18,TRBV5-1,TRBJ2-3
CASSIDRGSFGYTF,TGTGCCAGCAGTATCGACAGGGGGTCTTTCGGCTACACCTTC,NA,TRBD1,14,TRBV27,TRBJ1-2
CSVPNRGTAVNYGYTF,TGCAGCGTTCCAAATCGGGGGACAGCTGTTAACTATGGCTACACCTTC,NA,TRBD1,16,TRBV29-1,TRBJ1-2
CSVDIGNEQYF,TGCAGCGTTGACATAGGGAACGAGCAGTACTTC,few,NA,11,TRBV29-1,TRBJ2-7
CASSPLLETQYF,TGTGCCAGCAGTCCTTTGTTAGAGACCCAGTACTTC,few,NA,12,TRBV7-6,TRBJ2-5
CASNSAARVFF,TGTGCCAGTAACTCGGCGGCCCGGGTCTTCTTT,NA,NA,11,TRBV19,TRBJ1-1
CASSLEAGFHEQYF,TGTGCCAGCAGCTTAGAGGCGGGATTCCACGAGCAGTACTTC,few,NA,14,TRBV7-9,TRBJ2-7
CASSPTGDNYGYTF,TGCGCCAGCAGCCCGACAGGGGACAACTATGGCTACACCTTC,NA,TRBD1,14,TRBV5-1,TRBJ1-2
CSAHRGDTQYF,TGCAGTGCACACAGGGGAGATACGCAGTATTTT,NA,TRBD1,11,TRBV20-1,TRBJ2-3
CASSLTGPNQPQHF,TGTGCCAGCAGCTTAACAGGGCCTAATCAGCCCCAGCATTTT,few,NA,14,TRBV13,TRBJ1-5
CASSLRTVSGANVLTF,TGTGCCAGCAGTTTACGGACGGTCTCTGGGGCCAACGTCCTGACTTTC,NA,NA,16,TRBV27,TRBJ2-6
CSVAGSNQPQHF,TGCAGCGTTGCGGGGTCTAATCAGCCCCAGCATTTT,NA,NA,12,TRBV29-1,TRBJ1-5
CSSALVGVWNEQFF,TGCAGCTCCGCACTAGTCGGGGTTTGGAATGAGCAGTTCTTC,few,NA,14,TRBV29-1,TRBJ2-1
CASSEGETQYF,TGTGCCAGCAGTGAAGGAGAGACCCAGTACTTC,NA,NA,11,TRBV2,TRBJ2-5
CASSQVGAGARNTEAFF,TGCGCCAGCAGCCAAGTCGGGGCAGGGGCAAGGAACACTGAAGCTTTCTTT,NA,NA,17,TRBV4-1,TRBJ1-1
CSVLTSGGETQYF,TGCAGCGTACTGACTAGCGGGGGAGAGACCCAGTACTTC,NA,TRBD2,13,TRBV29-1,TRBJ2-5
CASSSRGAGNTEAFF,TGCGCCAGCAGCTCCAGAGGGGCAGGGAACACTGAAGCTTTCTTT,once,NA,15,TRBV5-1,TRBJ1-1
CASTARSSGNEQFF,TGTGCCAGCACTGCCCGCTCTAGCGGCAATGAGCAGTTCTTC,NA,TRBD2,14,TRBV2,TRBJ2-1
CASSPGQTNYGYTF,TGCGCCAGCAGCCCGGGACAGACTAACTATGGCTACACCTTC,NA,TRBD1,14,TRBV5-1,TRBJ1-2
CAWSVQDNQPQHF,TGTGCCTGGAGTGTACAGGACAATCAGCCCCAGCATTTT,NA,NA,13,TRBV30,TRBJ1-5
CASSPSPGDTQYF,TGTGCCAGCAGCCCATCTCCGGGAGATACGCAGTATTTT,NA,NA,13,TRBV7-3,TRBJ2-3
CATATRQSGANVLTF,TGTGCCACAGCTACCCGACAGTCTGGGGCCAACGTCCTGACTTTC,few,NA,15,TRBV27,TRBJ2-6
CATSGSGGINEQFF,TGTGCCACCAGTGGGAGCGGGGGAATCAATGAGCAGTTCTTC,NA,TRBD2,14,TRBV15,TRBJ2-1
CASSQQGQGSNSPLHF,TGTGCCAGCAGCCAGCAGGGACAGGGGAGTAATTCACCCCTCCACTTT,few,TRBD1,16,TRBV13,TRBJ1-6
CSVESRGYTF,TGCAGCGTTGAGAGCAGGGGCTACACCTTC,NA,NA,10,TRBV29-1,TRBJ1-2
CSVQTDGNTIYF,TGCAGCGTACAGACGGATGGAAACACCATATATTTT,NA,NA,12,TRBV29-1,TRBJ1-3
CASRATSANTGELFF,TGTGCCAGCAGGGCGACTAGCGCGAACACCGGGGAGCTGTTTTTT,NA,TRBD2,15,TRBV2,TRBJ2-2
CASSQFSPYEQYF,TGTGCCAGCAGCCAGTTTTCCCCCTACGAGCAGTACTTC,NA,NA,13,TRBV14,TRBJ2-7
CASSEGVTSGGYQETQYF,TGTGCCAGCAGTGAAGGGGTGACTAGCGGGGGGTACCAAGAGACCCAGTACTTC,few,TRBD2,18,TRBV6-1,TRBJ2-5
CASSLSSGANVLTF,TGTGCCAGCAGTCTTAGCTCTGGGGCCAACGTCCTGACTTTC,NA,NA,14,TRBV2,TRBJ2-6
CASSTLRGRTGNTIYF,TGTGCCAGCAGCACGCTGAGGGGGCGAACTGGAAACACCATATATTTT,NA,TRBD1,16,TRBV11-2,TRBJ1-3
CASSPAVGLGETQYF,TGTGCCAGCTCACCAGCCGTGGGCCTCGGAGAGACCCAGTACTTC,NA,NA,15,TRBV18,TRBJ2-5
CSVELGLQETQYF,TGCAGCGTTGAACTGGGACTCCAAGAGACCCAGTACTTC,few,NA,13,TRBV29-1,TRBJ2-5
CASGSTRAQYF,TGTGCCAGCGGGTCTACGAGGGCCCAGTACTTC,NA,NA,11,TRBV5-4,TRBJ2-5
CASAAWGAYQPQHF,TGTGCCAGTGCGGCGTGGGGGGCATATCAGCCCCAGCATTTT,once,NA,14,TRBV7-9,TRBJ1-5
CASSLGQGPDTQYF,TGTGCCAGCAGCCTCGGACAGGGCCCAGATACGCAGTATTTT,NA,TRBD1,14,TRBV27,TRBJ2-3
CASSLAGEGLYQPQHF,TGTGCCAGCAGCTTGGCCGGGGAGGGGCTTTATCAGCCCCAGCATTTT,few,NA,16,TRBV5-6,TRBJ1-5
CASSPPGSSGANVLTF,TGTGCCAGCTCACCACCGGGGAGCTCTGGGGCCAACGTCCTGACTTTC,NA,NA,16,TRBV18,TRBJ2-6
CASSQEGASKNIQYF,TGCGCCAGCAGCCAAGAGGGGGCGTCCAAAAACATTCAGTACTTC,NA,NA,15,TRBV4-1,TRBJ2-4
CASSHPGRGQGNNEQFF,TGTGCCAGCAGCCATCCTGGTAGGGGACAGGGGAACAATGAGCAGTTCTTC,NA,TRBD1,17,TRBV7-9,TRBJ2-1
CAWSFGTDTQYF,TGTGCCTGGAGTTTTGGCACAGATACGCAGTATTTT,NA,NA,12,TRBV30,TRBJ2-3
CATSRDRKNYGYTF,TGTGCCACCAGCAGAGATCGGAAAAACTATGGCTACACCTTC,NA,NA,14,TRBV15,TRBJ1-2
CASSYSASSPADTQYF,TGTGCCAGCAGTTACTCAGCTAGCAGCCCGGCAGATACGCAGTATTTT,NA,NA,16,TRBV6-5,TRBJ2-3
CASGGPDPSKSPLHF,TGTGCCTCGGGTGGGCCGGACCCATCCAAATCACCCCTCCACTTT,NA,NA,15,TRBV7-6,TRBJ1-6
CASSEAGIDNQPQHF,TGTGCCAGCAGTGAAGCAGGGATAGACAATCAGCCCCAGCATTTT,NA,NA,15,TRBV2,TRBJ1-5